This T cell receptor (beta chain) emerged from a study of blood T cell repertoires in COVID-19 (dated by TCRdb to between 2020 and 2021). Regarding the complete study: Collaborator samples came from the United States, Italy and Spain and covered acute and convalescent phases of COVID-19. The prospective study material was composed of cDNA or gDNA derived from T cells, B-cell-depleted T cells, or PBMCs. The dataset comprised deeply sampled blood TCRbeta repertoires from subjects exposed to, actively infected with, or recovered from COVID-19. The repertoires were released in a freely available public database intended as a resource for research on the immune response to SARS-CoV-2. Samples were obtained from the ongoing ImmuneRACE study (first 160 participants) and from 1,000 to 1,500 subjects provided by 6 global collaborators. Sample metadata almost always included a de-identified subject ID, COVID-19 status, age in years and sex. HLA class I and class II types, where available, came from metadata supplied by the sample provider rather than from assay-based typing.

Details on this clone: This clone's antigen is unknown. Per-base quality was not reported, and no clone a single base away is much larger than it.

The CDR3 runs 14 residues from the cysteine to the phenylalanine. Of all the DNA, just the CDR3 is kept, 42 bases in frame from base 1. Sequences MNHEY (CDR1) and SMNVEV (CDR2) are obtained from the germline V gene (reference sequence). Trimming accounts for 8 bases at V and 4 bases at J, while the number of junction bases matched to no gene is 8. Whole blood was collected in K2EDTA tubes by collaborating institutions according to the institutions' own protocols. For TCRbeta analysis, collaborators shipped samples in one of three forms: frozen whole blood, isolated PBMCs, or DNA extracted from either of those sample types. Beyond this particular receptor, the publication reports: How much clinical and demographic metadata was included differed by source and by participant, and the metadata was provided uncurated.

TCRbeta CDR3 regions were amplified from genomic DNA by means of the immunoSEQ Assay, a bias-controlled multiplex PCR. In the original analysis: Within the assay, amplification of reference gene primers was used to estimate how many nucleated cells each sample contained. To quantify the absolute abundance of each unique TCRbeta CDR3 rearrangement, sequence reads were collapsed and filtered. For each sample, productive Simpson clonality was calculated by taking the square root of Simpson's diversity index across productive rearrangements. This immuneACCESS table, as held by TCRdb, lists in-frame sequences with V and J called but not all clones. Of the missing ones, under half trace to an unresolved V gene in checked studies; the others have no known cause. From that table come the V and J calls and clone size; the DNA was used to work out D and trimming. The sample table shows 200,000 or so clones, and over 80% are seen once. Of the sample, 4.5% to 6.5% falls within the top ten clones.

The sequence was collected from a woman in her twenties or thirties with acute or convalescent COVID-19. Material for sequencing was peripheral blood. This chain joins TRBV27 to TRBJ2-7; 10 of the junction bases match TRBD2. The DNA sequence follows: TGTGCCAGCCGAAAACAGACTAGCGGGTACGAGCAGTACTTC. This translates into CASRKQTSGYEQYF.